A selection of T cell receptor beta chains follows, all from one sample in a study of CD4 and CD8 cells across lung adenocarcinoma regions. MiXCR was run by TCRdb on the PCR reads, yielding one entry per CDR3 protein. The sample yields approximately 11,000 distinct CDR3 sequences, about 56% seen once. The sample comprised CD8+ T cells from the center of a lung tumor. The receptors originated from a female donor with lung adenocarcinoma. The CD4 and CD8 labels of this study may be unreliable. The CDR3 runs from the conserved cysteine through the conserved F or W. Fields, in order: clone size, J gene, V gene, CDR3 length, D gene, CDR3 protein, CDR3 DNA. The D gene is left open where the match is weak. Only some rows state a clone size, as once, few, many or a class for expanded clones.

many TRBJ2-5 TRBV4-1 18 NA CASSQTLMGGGLKETQYF TGCGCCAGCAGCCAAACCCTGATGGGGGGGGGGCTCAAAGAGACCCAGTACTTC
few TRBJ2-3 TRBV6-5 13 NA CASSLLRTDTQYF TGTGCCAGCAGCCTACTCAGAACAGATACGCAGTATTTT
medium-sized TRBJ2-2 TRBV6-1 14 TRBD1 CASSEGTGTGELFF TGTGCCAGCAGTGAAGGGACAGGGACCGGGGAGCTGTTTTTT
NA TRBJ1-2 TRBV6-1 18 TRBD1 CASSRNRDRAVPLGGYTF TGTGCCAGCAGTAGGAACAGGGACAGGGCCGTTCCCTTGGGAGGCTACACCTTC
NA TRBJ2-2 TRBV6-1 14 TRBD2 CASNGRGAGRELFF TGTGCCAGCAATGGGAGGGGCGCGGGAAGGGAGCTGTTTTTT
NA TRBJ1-6 TRBV6-1 14 NA CASKGNSYNSPLHF TGTGCCAGCAAGGGGAACTCCTATAATTCACCCCTCCACTTT
few TRBJ2-1 TRBV6-1 15 TRBD1 CASRITGQGNNEQFF TGTGCCAGCAGAATCACGGGACAGGGGAACAATGAGCAGTTCTTC
NA TRBJ2-5 TRBV23-1 13 NA CASPRVNQETQYF TGCGCCAGCCCCAGAGTTAACCAAGAGACCCAGTACTTC
many TRBJ2-1 TRBV27 15 NA CASSLARSSYNEQFF TGTGCCAGCAGCCTAGCGAGAAGCTCCTACAATGAGCAGTTCTTC
many TRBJ1-2 TRBV6-1 13 NA CASSPWETYGYTF TGTGCCAGCAGCCCGTGGGAGACCTATGGCTACACCTTC
few TRBJ2-5 TRBV20-1 12 NA CSARGGKETQYF TGCAGTGCTAGAGGCGGTAAGGAGACCCAGTACTTC
NA TRBJ2-3 TRBV6-1 15 NA CAGRAGAGEEDTQYF TGTGCCGGCAGGGCGGGGGCAGGGGAGGAAGATACGCAGTATTTC
few TRBJ2-1 TRBV25-1 12 NA CASQLGLVGPFF TGTGCCAGCCAACTGGGGCTAGTCGGCCCGTTCTTC
NA TRBJ2-3 TRBV6-1 14 TRBD2 CASSQAGSTGAQYF TGTGCCAGCAGTCAAGCGGGGAGCACAGGTGCGCAGTATTTT
medium-sized TRBJ2-5 TRBV10-3 14 NA CAISENVGKETQYF TGTGCCATCAGTGAGAATGTGGGGAAAGAGACCCAGTACTTC
large TRBJ2-1 TRBV6-1 15 NA CASSPLQGMVNEQFF TGTGCCAGCAGTCCATTACAGGGTATGGTGAATGAGCAGTTCTTC
NA TRBJ2-3 TRBV6-4 14 TRBD1 CASSEQGSADAQYF TGTGCCAGCAGCGAACAGGGGAGCGCCGATGCGCAGTATTTT
many TRBJ2-3 TRBV24-1 16 NA CATSKGPGGPPDTQYF TGTGCCACCAGTAAAGGGCCCGGGGGCCCCCCCGATACGCAGTATTTT
NA TRBJ2-1 TRBV6-5 13 NA CASSWGLYNEQFF TGTGCCAGCAGTTGGGGACTCTACAATGAGCAGTTCTTC
NA TRBJ2-3 TRBV6-1 17 TRBD2 CASSVLDRSGSPDTQYF TGTGCCAGCAGTGTTTTAGACAGGAGCGGGAGCCCCGATACGCAGTATTTT
few TRBJ2-7 TRBV9 16 TRBD2 CASSVEAGGASGEQYF TGTGCCAGCAGCGTAGAGGCCGGGGGGGCTTCCGGGGAGCAGTACTTC
NA TRBJ2-3 TRBV9 18 NA CASSQHGTGGKSTDTQYF TGTGCCAGCAGCCAACATGGAACGGGGGGCAAGAGCACAGATACGCAGTATTTT
NA TRBJ2-1 TRBV6-1 11 NA CASRNYNEQFF TGTGCCAGCAGGAATTACAATGAGCAGTTCTTC
NA TRBJ2-5 TRBV7-2 12 NA CASSLGRETQYF TGTGCCAGCAGCTTGGGGCGGGAGACCCAGTACTTC
once TRBJ2-7 TRBV6-5 11 NA CASSYSGEQYF TGTGCCAGCAGTTACTCAGGCGAGCAGTACTTC
medium-sized TRBJ2-7 TRBV6-1 13 TRBD2 CASTGLAGGEQYF TGTGCCAGCACCGGACTAGCGGGGGGAGAGCAGTACTTC
NA TRBJ2-4 TRBV7-7 13 NA CATGRRAKNIQYF TGCGCCACGGGCCGGAGAGCCAAAAACATTCAGTATTTC
NA TRBJ1-1 TRBV27 13 TRBD1 CASTDRMNTEAFF TGTGCCAGCACGGACAGGATGAACACTGAAGCTTTCTTT
NA TRBJ2-4 TRBV6-1 15 NA CASKAGPGVKDTQYF TGTGCCAGCAAGGCGGGGCCGGGAGTCAAAGATACTCAGTACTTT
NA TRBJ2-3 TRBV10-3 16 NA CAIRVDNPGQTDTQYF TGTGCCATCCGGGTAGACAACCCGGGACAAACAGATACGCAGTATTTT
medium-sized TRBJ1-6 TRBV27 16 NA CASSFWGGLDNSPLHF TGTGCCAGCAGTTTTTGGGGAGGGCTGGATAATTCACCCCTCCACTTT
NA TRBJ2-1 TRBV7-6 17 TRBD2 CASSLAGTSGGLDEQFF TGTGCCAGCAGCTTAGCAGGGACTAGCGGGGGGTTAGATGAGCAGTTCTTC
NA TRBJ2-2 TRBV11-2 14 NA CASRVAPNTGELFF TGTGCCAGCAGGGTAGCTCCGAACACCGGGGAGCTGTTTTTT
NA TRBJ2-3 TRBV30 15 TRBD1 CAWSGGTASTDTQYF TGTGCCTGGAGTGGGGGGACAGCTAGCACAGATACGCAGTATTTT
few TRBJ1-2 TRBV27 16 NA CASSPQGPLRDYGYTF TGTGCCAGCAGTCCGCAGGGACCGCTGCGGGACTATGGCTACACCTTC
once TRBJ2-3 TRBV6-1 17 TRBD1 CASSVGRGQVGTGEQYF TGTGCCAGCAGTGTTGGTCGGGGACAGGTAGGCACCGGTGAGCAGTATTTT
many TRBJ2-4 TRBV4-2 14 NA CASSQGLGSNIQYF TGTGCCAGCAGCCAAGGACTAGGTAGTAACATTCAGTACTTC
NA TRBJ2-5 TRBV6-1 16 NA CSSAGLRDGEQDTQYF TGTTCCAGCGCGGGCCTCAGGGACGGTGAGCAGGACACCCAGTACTTC
NA TRBJ1-2 TRBV7-2 14 NA CASSFGAPLGGYTF TGTGCCAGCAGCTTTGGTGCCCCACTGGGGGGCTACACCTTC
NA TRBJ1-4 TRBV3-1 14 TRBD1 CASSPGGADEKLFF TGTGCCAGCAGCCCAGGGGGAGCGGATGAAAAACTGTTTTTT
NA TRBJ2-1 TRBV7-9 12 NA CASSSIGNEQFF TGTGCCAGCAGCTCCATAGGGAATGAGCAGTTCTTC
NA TRBJ2-3 TRBV6-1 17 NA CASSRGLEAVSTDAQYF TGTGCCAGTAGTCGGGGCCTCGAGGCGGTGAGCACAGATGCGCAGTATTTT
NA TRBJ2-3 TRBV6-5 15 TRBD1 CASSYRDRSQETQYF TGTGCCAGCAGTTACCGGGACAGAAGCCAAGAGACGCAGTACTTT
medium-sized TRBJ2-1 TRBV11-3 14 TRBD2 CASSTGGGKGEQFF TGTGCCAGCAGCACGGGGGGAGGGAAAGGTGAGCAGTTCTTC
NA TRBJ1-1 TRBV7-4 12 TRBD1 CARETGDTEAFF TGTGCCAGAGAGACAGGGGACACTGAAGCTTTCTTT
NA TRBJ2-4 TRBV6-1 16 TRBD2 CASSPSGHPTTDIQYF TGTGCCAGCAGTCCTAGCGGGCACCCAACCACAGATATTCAGTACTTC
NA TRBJ2-5 TRBV6-1 15 NA CARGLRGSDTDTQYF TGTGCCAGGGGGCTCCGGGGCAGTGACACAGATACCCAGTACTTT
NA TRBJ2-3 TRBV7-2 16 NA CASRAGGGGPRDTQYF TGTGCCAGCAGGGCTGGAGGGGGGGGGCCGAGAGATACGCAGTATTTT
NA TRBJ2-7 TRBV6-1 16 NA CASGGIGGRTPDTQYF TGTGCCAGCGGGGGGATCGGGGGCCGAACCCCAGATACGCAGTACTTC
NA TRBJ1-2 TRBV15 16 TRBD1 CATSRTTGVTNYGYTF TGTGCCACCAGCAGAACCACAGGGGTGACTAACTATGGCTACACCTTC
NA TRBJ2-1 TRBV6-1 15 TRBD2 CASSPASGGYNEQFF TGTGCCAGCAGCCCGGCTAGCGGGGGTTACAATGAGCAGTTCTTC
NA TRBJ2-5 TRBV7-2 16 NA CASSQGAGATPETQYF TGTGCCAGCAGCCAAGGGGCGGGGGCAACGCCGGAGACCCAGTACTTC
many TRBJ2-5 TRBV10-2 13 NA CASSESLADTQYF TGCGCCAGCAGTGAGTCTTTAGCCGACACCCAGTACTTC
NA TRBJ2-3 TRBV6-5 15 NA CASSYLGHRLNAQYF TGTGCCAGCAGTTACTTGGGACACCGTCTCAACGCGCAGTATTTT
NA TRBJ2-5 TRBV27 15 NA CASSLTGQPPETQYF TGTGCCAGCAGTTTAACCGGACAGCCCCCGGAGACCCAGTACTTC
NA TRBJ2-5 TRBV24-1 16 TRBD1 CATSDLGQGAAETQYF TGTGCCACCAGTGACCTTGGACAGGGGGCGGCAGAGACCCAGTACTTC
NA TRBJ2-3 TRBV6-1 15 TRBD2 CASSPRTSFSDTQYF TGTGCCAGCAGCCCTAGGACTAGCTTCTCAGATACGCAGTATTTT
few TRBJ2-7 TRBV27 15 TRBD2 CASRPGGGGTYEQYF TGTGCCAGCAGGCCGGGAGGAGGAGGGACCTACGAGCAGTACTTC
many TRBJ2-2 TRBV6-5 18 TRBD1 CASSSKRGTGLNTGELFF TGTGCCAGCAGTTCAAAACGTGGGACAGGACTAAACACCGGGGAGCTGTTTTTT